The next 10 T cell receptor beta chains were all read from a single sample in a study of cytomegalovirus exposure and HLA in healthy donors. PCR amplification relied on 60 Vbeta primers (plus 13 Jbeta primers). Libraries were prepared by immunoSEQ multiplex PCR; TCRdb keeps only in-frame clonotypes and omits some of them. The table records just over 150,000 clones, approximately 72% of them present only once. Specimen: PBMCs. Every receptor here comes from a middle-aged man in good health and CMV-seropositive.

The chain combines TRBV19 with TRBJ1-4; 7 nucleotides agree with TRBD1. J was trimmed by 8 bases and V by 7 bases; bases with no gene match: 10. The CDR3 totals 14 residues. CDR1 and CDR2 (germline): LNHDA, SQIVND (reference sequence). The CDR3 protein is CASTADKGAEKLFF. The CDR3 DNA reads as TGTGCCAGTACCGCCGACAAGGGGGCGGAAAAACTGTTTTTT. Based on the CDR3 plus reference TRBV19 and TRBJ1-4, the full variable domain is DGGITQSPKYLFRKEGQNVTLSCEQNLNHDAMYWYRQDPGQGLRLIYYSQIVNDFQKGDIAEGYSVSREKKESFPLTVTSAQKNPTAFYLCASTADKGAEKLFFGSGTQLSVL.

The genes are TRBV7-9 and TRBJ1-2; a weak D match, TRBD1 (6 bases). This CDR3 region has 16 residues. Trimming removed 0 bases from V and 2 bases from J, with 13 bases in between. CDR1 is SEHNR and CDR2 is FQNEAQ in the germline V gene (reference sequence). The CDR3 loop reads CASSLAAGGRNYGYTF. Here the CDR3 DNA reads TGTGCCAGCAGCTTAGCGGCCGGGGGGCGAAACTATGGCTACACCTTC. Combining the CDR3 with reference TRBV7-9 and TRBJ1-2 gives the whole variable domain DTGVSQNPRHKITKRGQNVTFRCDPISEHNRLYWYRQTLGQGPEFLTYFQNEAQLEKSRLLSDRFSAERPKGSFSTLEIQRTEQGDSAMYLCASSLAAGGRNYGYTFGSGTRLTVV.

V gene TRBV9 combines with J gene TRBJ2-5, with D tentatively TRBD2 (7 bases). The DNA end is more similar to TRBJ2-7, so the J call may be wrong. This CDR3 contains 15 residues. Germline CDR1 and CDR2: SGDLS and YYNGEE. The CDR3 spells CASSVSGGPSYEQYF. CDR3 nucleotide sequence: TGTGCCAGCAGCGTATCCGGGGGGCCCTCCTACGAGCAGTACTTC.

The chain carries TRBV7-9 and TRBJ2-5; 11 bases agree with TRBD1. With 5 bases clipped from V and 4 bases from J, the junction kept 9 bases outside the gene matches. The CDR3 is 16 amino acids. Looked up from germline, CDR1 is SEHNR and CDR2 is FQNEAQ (reference sequence). CDR3 protein: CASSSGQGAGGETQYF. CDR3 nucleotides: TGTGCCAGCAGCAGCGGACAGGGGGCAGGAGGAGAGACCCAGTACTTC.

This chain connects TRBV5-1 to TRBJ2-1; 11 bases are shared with TRBD2. This CDR3 region has 17 residues. The germline CDR1 and CDR2 sequences are SGHRS and YFSETQ. V lost 1 base and J lost 1; bases outside the gene matches: 4. Here the CDR3 reads CASSLRTSGLSYNEQFF. CDR3 coding DNA: TGCGCCAGCAGCTTGCGGACTAGCGGGTTATCCTACAATGAGCAGTTCTTC.

J is TRBJ1-5 and V is TRBV6-6; D is unresolved. Germline values: CDR1 MNHNY, CDR2 SVGAGI (reference sequence). CDR3 length: 13 residues. Trimming removed 6 bases from V and 3 bases from J, with 9 bases in between. The CDR3 region has the DNA TGTGCCAGCAGGGCAGGTTTCAATCAGCCCCAGCATTTT. Amino acids: CASRAGFNQPQHF.

CDR3 sequence (DNA): TGTGCCAGCAGCCCACTAGTAGGCGAGCAGTACTTC. It encodes CASSPLVGEQYF. V gene TRBV13 combines with J gene TRBJ2-7, with D possibly being TRBD2 (5 bases). This CDR3 is built from 12 residues. V gave up 5 bases and J gave up 6 bases, with 11 bases separating them. Per the germline V gene, CDR1 is PRHDT and CDR2 is FYEKMQ (reference sequence).

V and J are TRBV27 and TRBJ2-1, with 10 nucleotides matching TRBD1. The CDR3 has 14 amino acids. Losses at the gene ends were 4 bases for V and 3 bases for J; bases not matched to a gene: 0. Germline V gene data show CDR1 as MNHEY and CDR2 as SMNVEV (reference sequence). CDR3 amino acids: CASSWTGGYNEQFF. CDR3 sequence (DNA): TGTGCCAGCAGTTGGACAGGGGGCTACAATGAGCAGTTCTTC.

The rearrangement joins TRBV7-2 to TRBJ1-6, with no clear D. The CDR3 contains 17 residues. V was trimmed by 1 base and J by 2 bases, leaving 12 bases between them. Germline V gene data show CDR1 as SGHTA and CDR2 as FQGNSA. The CDR3 DNA reads TGTGCCAGCAGCTTAGACTACAGAGGGACCTATAATTCACCCCTCCACTTT. Translation: CASSLDYRGTYNSPLHF.

This clone turned up a few times. The chain has TRBV7-2 and TRBJ2-2, with TRBD1 matching 10 bases. Looked up from germline, CDR1 is SGHTA and CDR2 is FQGNSA. Trimming cost V 5 bases and J 0 bases; bases outside gene matches: 12. The CDR3 totals 19 residues. The CDR3 region is CASSPRQGATPTNTGELFF. The CDR3 DNA reads as TGTGCCAGCAGCCCGCGACAGGGGGCGACCCCCACGAACACCGGGGAGCTGTTTTTT. Full variable domain (remainder filled in from reference TRBV7-2 and TRBJ2-2): GAGVSQSPSNKVTEKGKDVELRCDPISGHTALYWYRQSLGQGLEFLIYFQGNSAPDKSGLPSDRFSAERTGGSVSTLTIQRTQQEDSAVYLCASSPRQGATPTNTGELFFGEGSRLTVL.